These 11 T cell receptor beta chains share one sample of origin, sequenced in a study of blood T cell repertoires in COVID-19. Some clones are missing from TCRdb's copy, which holds only in-frame ones; the method was immunoSEQ multiplex PCR. The repertoire holds fewer than 450,000 clones, with 70% to 90% as singletons. What was sequenced was peripheral blood. The receptors shown here come from a woman aged 50 to 60 with COVID-19, enrolled during active disease.

The rearrangement uses TRBV10-3 and TRBJ2-3; 10 positions match TRBD2. The V segment lost 0 bases and the J segment 2 bases; nucleotides outside the gene matches: 11. Germline V CDR1 and CDR2: ENHRY, SYGVKD. The CDR3 spans 19 residues. CDR3 DNA sequence: TGTGCCATCAGTGAGTCTCGTGGGCTAGCGGGGGCACTCACAGATACGCAGTATTTT. It is translated as CAISESRGLAGALTDTQYF.

This chain links TRBV7-9 with TRBJ2-7, with 7 bases that match TRBD1. With 5 bases clipped from V and 3 bases from J, the junction kept 7 bases outside the gene matches. This CDR3 comprises 14 residues. Germline-derived CDR1 and CDR2 are SEHNR and FQNEAQ (reference sequence). CDR3 region: CASSHPAGGYEQYF. DNA of the CDR3: TGTGCCAGCAGCCACCCTGCAGGGGGCTACGAGCAGTACTTC.

The chain couples TRBV3-1 (or the pseudogene TRBV3-2) to TRBJ1-6; D is unclear. Germline values: CDR1 LGHDT, CDR2 YNNKEL (reference sequence). The CDR3 sequence is 14 residues long. Trimming took off 1 base at V and 6 bases at J, with 7 bases between the two ends. The CDR3 spells CASSQVLSNSPLHF. CDR3 sequence (DNA): TGTGCCAGCAGCCAAGTTTTGAGTAATTCACCCCTCCACTTT.

CDR3 protein: CASSMGRANYGYTF. CDR3 in DNA: TGTGCCAGTAGTATGGGCAGGGCTAACTATGGCTACACCTTC. The gene calls are TRBV19 and TRBJ1-2, with D maybe TRBD1 (5 bases). V lost 3 bases, J lost 0 bases, and 8 bases lay in between. From germline, CDR1 is LNHDA and CDR2 SQIVND (reference sequence). The CDR3 sequence is 14 residues long.

This clone was observed once. This chain links TRBV11-2 with TRBJ1-3; D not certain. V lost 0 bases and J lost 0, with 6 bases in between. This CDR3 is built from 15 residues. The germline V gene encodes CDR1 SGHAT and CDR2 FQNNGV. CDR3 protein: CASSLEGSSGNTIYF. CDR3 DNA sequence: TGTGCCAGCAGCTTAGAGGGCAGCTCTGGAAACACCATATATTTT.

The chain uses TRBV5-8 and TRBJ2-2; D possibly corresponds to TRBD1 (6 bases). Germline V gene data show CDR1 as SGHTS and CDR2 as YDEGEE. V lost 1 base and J lost 3, with 16 bases in between. The CDR3 runs to 17 residues. The CDR3 sequence: CASSLYGAGAYTGELFF. CDR3 nucleotide sequence: TGTGCCAGCAGCTTGTACGGTGCAGGGGCGTACACCGGGGAGCTGTTTTTT. The whole variable domain, remainder taken from reference TRBV5-8 and TRBJ2-2, is EAGVTQSPTHLIKTRGQQATLRCSPISGHTSVYWYQQALGLGLQFLLWYDEGEERNRGNFPPRFSGRQFPNYSSELNVNALELEDSALYLCASSLYGAGAYTGELFFGEGSRLTVL.

The J gene is TRBJ1-1, the V gene TRBV27; 9 bases match TRBD1. Germline loops: CDR1 MNHEY, CDR2 SMNVEV (reference sequence). The ends lost 4 bases at V and 6 bases at J; junction bases unmatched: 12. CDR3 length: 16 residues. The CDR3 loop is CASSSATGGRSAEAFF. Written as DNA, the CDR3 is TGTGCCAGCAGTTCCGCGACAGGGGGTCGGAGCGCTGAAGCTTTCTTT.

V usage is TRBV7-2 and J usage is TRBJ2-7; 7 nucleotides line up with TRBD1. CDR3 size: 14 residues. After removal of 6 bases from V and 4 bases from J, the junction contained 9 bases not matched to a gene. CDR1 and CDR2 from the germline V gene are SGHTA and FQGNSA. The CDR3 reads CASSTDRVGYEQYF. DNA for the CDR3: TGTGCCAGCAGTACTGACAGGGTTGGGTACGAGCAGTACTTC.

This chain links TRBV30 with TRBJ1-2, with a weak D call TRBD1 (5 bases). Trimming took 3 bases from V and 7 from J, leaving 15 bases between them. From germline, CDR1 is GTSNPN and CDR2 SVGIG (reference sequence). The CDR3 has 13 amino acids. The CDR3 bases are TGTGCCTGGAGCCTGGGGGGGGGAGGTGGCTACACCTTC. Translation: CAWSLGGGGGYTF.

The CDR3: CASSLQGATEAFF. CDR3 sequence (DNA): TGTGCCAGCAGCCTGCAGGGGGCGACTGAAGCTTTCTTT. The chain couples TRBV3-1 (or the pseudogene TRBV3-2) to TRBJ1-1, with 8 bases fitting TRBD1. The CDR3 is 13 amino acids. From germline, CDR1 is LGHDT and CDR2 YNNKEL (reference sequence). V was pared by 4 bases and J by 5 bases, with 3 bases of the junction left unmatched.

The CDR3 DNA follows: TGTGCCAGCAATCCTTCAGGAAGGGGGCATAATGGCTACACCTTC. It yields the protein CASNPSGRGHNGYTF. The V call is TRBV9, the J call TRBJ1-2; TRBD1 aligns across 7 bases. CDR3 size: 15 residues. The V segment lost 6 bases and the J segment 6 bases; nucleotides outside the gene matches: 14. Germline V gives CDR1 SGDLS, CDR2 YYNGEE. The variable domain in full, with the rest retrieved from reference TRBV9 and TRBJ1-2, is DSGVTQTPKHLITATGQRVTLRCSPRSGDLSVYWYQQSLDQGLQFLIQYYNGEERAKGNILERFSAQQFPDLHSELNLSSLELGDSALYFCASNPSGRGHNGYTFGSGTRLTVV.